The 32 T cell receptor beta chains below were found in one sample sequenced in a study of regulatory T cells in long-lasting Graves disease (dated by TCRdb to about 2021). The time point label on this specimen signifies: newly diagnosed GD, antithyroid drugs for less than 3 months. For both TCR sequencing and RNA sequencing, RNA was extracted from PBMCs using TRIzol. Library creation used multiplex PCR. Sequencer: Illumina HiSeq 4000. To build TCR beta libraries, CDR3 regions were amplified by Arm-PCR using iRepertoire HTBI primers. In TCRdb, the public reads were trimmed at Q25 with fastp and aligned with MiXCR, with productive beta chains retained. Every CDR3 protein is listed once, alongside the most common genes and DNA of its rows. This sample gives hundreds of thousands of distinct CDR3 sequences in total; 16% of them show up just once. The ten largest clones represent about 17% of the sample.

The data also belong to a second study, concerning T cells in Graves' hyperthyroidism and ophthalmopathy.

The specimen was peripheral blood mononuclear cells (PBMCs), collected at new diagnosis, from a patient treated with antithyroid drugs. The source of these receptors is a young woman with Graves disease. Donor details come from another sample of the same person, matched by shared clones.

This clonotype was counted only a few times. The chain combines TRBV29-1 with TRBJ2-3; 8 nucleotides line up with TRBD2. V dropped 2 bases and J dropped 8; count of bases not matched to a gene: 18. Germline CDR1 and CDR2: SQVTM and ANQGSEA. The CDR3 consists of 17 residues. The CDR3 bases are TGCAGCGTTGAATGGGTTAGCGGGATCCCCCCATCCGTTACGCAGTATTTT. Protein: CSVEWVSGIPPSVTQYF.

The chain combines TRBV7-2 with TRBJ1-6; D possibly corresponds to TRBD1 (5 bases). CDR3 length: 16 residues. Trimming took off 5 bases at V and 7 bases at J, with 18 bases between the two ends. Germline V gene sequence: CDR1 SGHTA, CDR2 FQGNSA. CDR3 coding DNA: TGTGCCAGCAGCCGAACGGGGGAAACACTGAATTCACCCCTCCACTTT. It yields the protein CASSRTGETLNSPLHF.

The chain couples TRBV20-1 to TRBJ2-5; the match to TRBD1 covers 10 bases. The germline CDR1 and CDR2 sequences are DFQATT and SNEGSKA (reference sequence). Trimming took 6 bases from V and 7 from J; bases not matched to a gene: 8. The CDR3 extends over 13 amino acids. The CDR3 reads CSAAGTGVGTQYF. The CDR3 region has the DNA TGCAGTGCCGCCGGGACAGGGGTTGGGACCCAGTACTTC.

The sample holds a few counts of this clonotype. This chain links TRBV19 with TRBJ2-3; 8 bases agree with TRBD1. Germline CDR1 reads LNHDA; CDR2 reads SQIVND (reference sequence). The CDR3 extends over 15 amino acids. The V segment lost 3 bases and the J segment 1 base; nucleotides outside the gene matches: 3. The CDR3 spells CASSMLGQGTDTQYF. The CDR3 DNA follows: TGTGCCAGTAGTATGTTGGGACAGGGCACAGATACGCAGTATTTT.

The CDR3 is CASRWGNSVLTF. The CDR3 DNA is TGTGCCAGCAGATGGGGCAACAGCGTCCTGACTTTC. This chain links TRBV28 with TRBJ2-6; D possibly corresponds to TRBD1 (5 bases). CDR1 MDHEN and CDR2 SYDVKM come from the germline V gene. CDR3 length equals 12 residues. V gave up 6 bases and J gave up 12 bases, with 12 bases separating them. The whole variable domain, filled in from reference TRBV28 and TRBJ2-6, reads DVKVTQSSRYLVKRTGEKVFLECVQDMDHENMFWYRQDPGLGLRLIYFSYDVKMKEKGDIPEGYSVSREKKERFSLILESASTNQTSMYLCASRWGNSVLTFGAGSRLTVL.

This clonotype was picked up many times. This chain connects TRBV28 to TRBJ2-1; D gene uncertain. The CDR3 consists of 13 residues. Trimming removed 6 bases from V and 6 bases from J, with 12 bases in between. Per germline, CDR1 MDHEN and CDR2 SYDVKM. CDR3 bases: TGTGCCAGCAGACGTACCCTCGTCAATGAGCAGTTCTTC. This sequence encodes CASRRTLVNEQFF.

There are many counts of this clonotype. The rearrangement uses TRBV6-1 and TRBJ2-2, with D possibly being TRBD2 (6 bases). From germline, CDR1 is MNHNS and CDR2 SASEGT. With 4 bases removed from V and 0 bases from J, the gap between germline ends came to 15 bases. The CDR3 sequence is 17 residues long. CDR3 nucleotide sequence: TGTGCCAGCAGTGCAAATCCGGGACTGACGAACACCGGGGAGCTGTTTTTT. Its translation: CASSANPGLTNTGELFF.

Ten or more counts support this clonotype. The chain joins TRBV30 to TRBJ1-1; D is unclear. Germline CDR1 is GTSNPN and CDR2 is SVGIG (reference sequence). The CDR3 is made up of 14 amino acids. The V end lost 0 bases, the J end lost 1 base, and 9 bases lay between the germline ends. The CDR3, as DNA: TGTGCCTGGAGTGTACAAATGGGGAACACTGAAGCTTTCTTT. This codes for CAWSVQMGNTEAFF.

The V and J genes are TRBV4-1 and TRBJ2-7; D is possibly TRBD2 (6 bases). V lost 3 bases and J 5 bases, leaving 11 bases between the germline ends. Germline CDR1 MGHRA, CDR2 YSYEKL. The CDR3 is 13 residues long. DNA of the CDR3: TGCGCCAGCAGCCATCGGGGGAACGACGAGCAGTACTTC. It yields the protein CASSHRGNDEQYF.

This clonotype appeared many times. The chain links TRBV12-3 or TRBV12-4 to TRBJ1-2; the D is unclear. Trimming took off 6 bases at V and 8 bases at J, with 16 bases between the two ends. The CDR3 covers 13 residues. This CDR3 reads CASSLSGVGGYTF. In DNA, the CDR3 is TGTGCCAGCAGCCTCAGTGGGGTGGGAGGCTACACCTTC.

This sequence joins TRBV5-1 and TRBJ2-4; possibly TRBD2 for D (6 bases). Germline V CDR1 and CDR2: SGHRS, YFSETQ. The length of the CDR3 is 16 residues. Trimming pared 7 bases from V and 7 bases from J, leaving 24 bases between. CDR3 sequence (DNA): TGCGCCAGCGCCCCGGCAGGTATGAGTGGGACTAACATTCAGTACTTC. This codes for CASAPAGMSGTNIQYF.

This clonotype has ten or more counts. The J gene is TRBJ2-5, the V gene TRBV12-3 or TRBV12-4; possibly TRBD2 for D (6 bases). The V gene lost 6 bases and the J gene lost 3 bases, with 8 bases spanning the gap. This CDR3 is built from 12 residues. The CDR3 sequence: CASSRLEETQYF. The CDR3 DNA sequence: TGTGCCAGCAGCCGACTAGAAGAGACCCAGTACTTC.

Remarks on this clonotype: This may be a read error, as it is one base from a much larger clone. The gene calls are TRBV20-1 and TRBJ2-3, with a possible D match to TRBD2 (6 bases). V was clipped by 8 bases and J by 1 base, with 10 bases between them. This CDR3 contains 12 residues. Per the germline V gene, CDR1 is DFQATT and CDR2 is SNEGSKA (reference sequence). This chain's CDR3 is CSRLVGTDTQYF. CDR3 coding DNA: TGCAGTAGACTAGTGGGCACAGATACGCAGTATTTT.

Notes on this clonotype: A much larger clone lies one base from this, so it may be a read error. V gene TRBV3-1 combines with J gene TRBJ1-6; maybe TRBD1 (6 bases). The CDR3 is 12 residues long. Germline CDR1 LGHDT, CDR2 YNNKEL (reference sequence). CDR3 in DNA: TGTGTCAGCAGCCAGGGGAATTCACCCCTCCACTTT. Its translation: CVSSQGNSPLHF.

V and J are TRBV27 and TRBJ1-1; D perhaps matches TRBD1 (5 bases). This CDR3 comprises 16 residues. From germline, CDR1 is MNHEY and CDR2 SMNVEV (reference sequence). V was cut by 4 bases and J by 6 bases, with 21 bases left in between. CDR3 coding DNA: TGTGCCAGCAGTTCCCTAGGGGAGCGATACTCCCCTGAAGCTTTCTTT. It specifies CASSSLGERYSPEAFF.

This clonotype was seen at least ten times. The chain combines TRBV27 with TRBJ1-1, with D possibly TRBD1 on 5 matching bases. Germline V gives CDR1 MNHEY, CDR2 SMNVEV (reference sequence). Deletions cut 1 base from V and 0 bases from J, with 15 bases between. The CDR3 has 17 amino acids. CDR3 loop: CASSLYGAPGLNTEAFF. DNA for the CDR3: TGTGCCAGCAGTTTATACGGAGCTCCAGGGTTGAACACTGAAGCTTTCTTT.

This clonotype was picked up many times. The chain has TRBV2 and TRBJ2-2; D is perhaps TRBD2 (6 bases). V lost 1 base to trimming and J lost 6 bases, with 15 bases between them. The germline CDR1 and CDR2 sequences are SNHLY and FYNNEI. This CDR3 spans 16 amino acids. CDR3 amino acids: CASSEDGSGWSGELFF. The CDR3 DNA reads as TGTGCCAGCAGTGAAGACGGAAGCGGGTGGTCCGGGGAGCTGTTTTTT. The variable domain in full, with the rest retrieved from reference TRBV2 and TRBJ2-2, is EPEVTQTPSHQVTQMGQEVILRCVPISNHLYFYWYRQILGQKVEFLVSFYNNEISEKSEIFDDQFSVERPDGSNFTLKIRSTKLEDSAMYFCASSEDGSGWSGELFFGEGSRLTVL.

There are many counts of this clonotype. The chain links TRBV11-2 to TRBJ2-3; 11 bases are shared with TRBD2. Germline V CDR1 and CDR2: SGHAT, FQNNGV. The junction had 6 bases not matched to a gene; V was cut back by 5 bases and J by 5 bases. There are 15 residues in the CDR3. This chain's CDR3 is CASSLGLAERDTQYF. The CDR3 coding sequence is TGTGCCAGCAGCCTGGGACTAGCGGAGAGAGATACGCAGTATTTT.

This rearrangement joins TRBV5-1 to TRBJ1-3; D gene ambiguous. The CDR3 is 15 amino acids. Germline CDR1 is SGHRS and CDR2 is YFSETQ. V lost 4 bases and J lost 0, with 11 bases in between. CDR3 protein: CASSPDGASGNTIYF. The CDR3 DNA is TGCGCCAGCAGCCCGGATGGAGCCTCTGGAAACACCATATATTTT.

This clonotype was found a few times. The chain couples TRBV19 to TRBJ2-1; 10 bases fit TRBD2. Germline CDR1 LNHDA, CDR2 SQIVND (reference sequence). This CDR3 is 16 amino acids long. The V segment lost 2 bases and the J segment 9 bases; nucleotides outside the gene matches: 10. The CDR3: CASSILSSGSGPEQFF. Written as DNA, the CDR3 is TGTGCCAGTAGTATACTCTCTAGCGGGAGTGGGCCTGAGCAGTTCTTC.

Here the CDR3 reads CSGSRDHTEAFF. The CDR3 coding sequence is TGCAGTGGGTCCCGGGATCACACTGAAGCTTTCTTT. The chain recombines TRBV20-1 with TRBJ1-1; D is ambiguous. The V gene's germline CDR1 is DFQATT and CDR2 SNEGSKA (reference sequence). Trimming cost V 7 bases and J 3 bases, with 12 bases left between them. The CDR3 contains 12 residues.

In regard to this clonotype: This sequence may be a read error, since a much larger clone differs from it by one base. This chain connects TRBV20-1 to TRBJ1-1; a weak D match, TRBD1 (5 bases). V gave up 3 bases and J gave up 9 bases, with 17 bases separating them. CDR3 length equals 13 residues. CDR1 and CDR2 (germline): DFQATT, SNEGSKA (reference sequence). The chain's CDR3 is CSARRDLTPKAFF. DNA of the CDR3: TGCAGTGCTAGGAGGGACCTTACCCCTAAAGCTTTCTTT.

A few counts support this clonotype. The chain is built from TRBV5-5 and TRBJ2-7; maybe TRBD2 (5 bases). The germline CDR1 and CDR2 sequences are SGHKS and YYEKEE (reference sequence). V lost 3 bases and J lost 0, with 13 bases in between. The length of the CDR3 is 15 residues. The CDR3 loop is CASSSGREFSYEQYF. The CDR3 DNA follows: TGTGCCAGCAGCTCTGGTCGGGAATTCTCCTACGAGCAGTACTTC. The variable domain in full, completed from reference TRBV5-5 and TRBJ2-7, reads DAGVTQSPTHLIKTRGQQVTLRCSPISGHKSVSWYQQVLGQGPQFIFQYYEKEERGRGNFPDRFSARQFPNYSSELNVNALLLGDSALYLCASSSGREFSYEQYFGPGTRLTVT.

V is TRBV29-1 and J is TRBJ2-7; TRBD1 matches at 9 bases. V lost 8 bases to trimming and J lost 5 bases; unmatched junction nucleotides: 7. Germline CDR1 reads SQVTM; CDR2 reads ANQGSEA. CDR3 size: 12 residues. The CDR3 coding sequence is TGCAGCATAATCAGGACAGGGGACGAGCAGTACTTC. Protein: CSIIRTGDEQYF.

This clonotype has more than one count but fewer than ten. The chain combines TRBV20-1 with TRBJ2-1, with 10 bases identical to TRBD2. This CDR3 comprises 14 residues. In germline, CDR1 is DFQATT, CDR2 SNEGSKA (reference sequence). V was clipped by 5 bases and J by 7 bases; unmatched bases: 8. CDR3 in amino acids: CSARALAGVNEQFF. Here the CDR3 DNA reads TGCAGTGCTCGGGCCCTAGCGGGAGTAAATGAGCAGTTCTTC.

This clonotype came up a few times. This sequence joins TRBV25-1 and TRBJ2-7; the match to TRBD2 covers 7 bases. CDR1 MGHDK and CDR2 SYGVNS come from the germline V gene. The CDR3 totals 13 residues. With V trimmed by 7 bases and J by 3 bases, 6 bases remained unmatched. This chain's CDR3 is CASTQRGDYEQYF. CDR3 nucleotide sequence: TGTGCCAGCACTCAGCGGGGTGACTACGAGCAGTACTTC.

This clonotype has a count of ten or more. V gene TRBV5-5 combines with J gene TRBJ1-2; D uncertain. The CDR3 is 15 residues long. Per the germline V gene, CDR1 is SGHKS and CDR2 is YYEKEE (reference sequence). The ends were cut back, 4 bases at V and 2 bases at J, with 15 bases in the middle. CDR3 sequence reads: CASSLGWSGNYGYTF. The CDR3 DNA follows: TGTGCCAGCAGCCTGGGGTGGTCAGGAAACTATGGCTACACCTTC.

This clonotype was seen a few times. The chain couples TRBV2 to TRBJ2-3, with TRBD2 as a possible D gene (5 bases). V lost 7 bases to trimming and J lost 5 bases, with 13 bases between them. The CDR3 consists of 13 residues. Germline V lookup: CDR1 SNHLY, CDR2 FYNNEI. The CDR3 protein is CASNQLGQDTQYF. CDR3 nucleotide sequence: TGTGCCAGCAACCAACTAGGGCAAGATACGCAGTATTTT.

This clonotype was detected only a few times. The J gene is TRBJ2-7, the V gene TRBV9, with 10 bases lining up with TRBD2. The junction had 6 bases not matched to a gene; V was cut back by 3 bases and J by 0 bases. The CDR3 totals 16 residues. Germline values: CDR1 SGDLS, CDR2 YYNGEE. CDR3 amino acids: CASSARASGSSYEQYF. DNA of the CDR3: TGTGCCAGCAGCGCCCGCGCTAGCGGGAGCTCCTACGAGCAGTACTTC.

At least ten counts were recorded for this clonotype. This chain uses TRBV28 with TRBJ2-3; 7 positions match TRBD2. The V gene's germline CDR1 is MDHEN and CDR2 SYDVKM. J was trimmed by 6 bases and V by 6 bases; bases with no gene match: 15. The CDR3 has 16 amino acids. DNA for the CDR3: TGTGCCAGCAGGACCCTGGGGGGAGGGCCAAGCGATACGCAGTATTTT. Protein: CASRTLGGGPSDTQYF.

This clonotype has just a few counts. The chain couples TRBV9 to TRBJ2-1; D gene ambiguous. V lost 0 bases, J lost 1 base, and 8 bases lay in between. CDR3 length equals 15 residues. Per the germline V gene, CDR1 is SGDLS and CDR2 is YYNGEE. The CDR3 DNA sequence: TGTGCCAGCAGCGTAGTGAGTAGTTCCTACAATGAGCAGTTCTTC. Its protein is CASSVVSSSYNEQFF.

The V and J genes are TRBV5-1 and TRBJ1-2; possible D gene TRBD1, 6 bases. Trimming removed 0 bases from V and 2 bases from J, with 14 bases in between. The CDR3 totals 16 residues. CDR1 is SGHRS, CDR2 YFSETQ, per germline. CDR3: CASSLALDRKNYGYTF. The CDR3 DNA reads as TGCGCCAGCAGCTTGGCCCTGGACAGAAAAAACTATGGCTACACCTTC.